A single sample is the source of the 17 T cell receptor beta chains below, sequenced in a study of control samples from healthy donors and cancer patients. Clones were sequenced by immunoSEQ multiplex PCR, and TCRdb holds only the in-frame ones, with some missing. In the table there are tens of thousands of clones, around 87% of which are singletons. Sequenced sample: PBMCs. These receptors were obtained from a woman aged 50 to 60 with head and neck cancer.

The chain couples TRBV28 to TRBJ2-7; 7 nucleotides align to TRBD1. J was trimmed by 2 bases and V by 6 bases; bases with no gene match: 10. In germline, CDR1 is MDHEN, CDR2 SYDVKM. The CDR3 is made up of 15 amino acids. The CDR3 DNA is TGTGCCAGCAGCCTCGACAGGGCCCCCCCCTACGAGCAGTACTTC. Amino acid sequence: CASSLDRAPPYEQYF.

The genes are TRBV6-1 and TRBJ2-2; the match to TRBD1 covers 9 bases. Germline CDR1 MNHNS, CDR2 SASEGT. The CDR3 runs 16 residues. Trimming took 1 base from V and 6 from J; bases not matched to a gene: 6. The CDR3 coding sequence is TGTGCCAGCAGTGAAGGACAGGGGGATAATGCCGGGGAGCTGTTTTTT. Translating gives CASSEGQGDNAGELFF.

CDR3 coding DNA: TGTGCCAGCAGTGAAGCCGGGGCCAGCCGTAATCAGCCCCAGCATTTT. It specifies CASSEAGASRNQPQHF. The rearrangement uses TRBV6-1 and TRBJ1-5; possibly TRBD1 for D (5 bases). Looked up from germline, CDR1 is MNHNS and CDR2 is SASEGT. With 0 bases removed from V and 4 bases from J, the gap between germline ends came to 13 bases. CDR3 length: 16 amino acids.

The J gene is TRBJ2-5, the V gene TRBV7-3, with TRBD2 matching over 8 bases. V shed 5 bases and J 6 bases; nucleotides not matched to a gene: 2. CDR1 is SGHTA and CDR2 is FQGTGA in the germline V gene. The CDR3 is 12 residues long. The CDR3 coding sequence is TGTGCCAGCAGCCCGGGGGGGCAGACCCAGTACTTC. Translating gives CASSPGGQTQYF.

The chain combines TRBV5-4 with TRBJ2-5, with D hard to call. The CDR3 loop spans 13 amino acids. Looked up from germline, CDR1 is SGHNT and CDR2 is YYREEE (reference sequence). The V gene lost 4 bases and the J gene lost 2 bases, with 9 bases spanning the gap. CDR3 bases: TGTGCCAGCAGCCCTAATGGTCAAGAGACCCAGTACTTC. Translating gives CASSPNGQETQYF.

The genes are TRBV6-5 and TRBJ2-7, with D possibly matching TRBD2 (6 bases). CDR1 is MNHEY, CDR2 SVGAGI, per germline. Trimming left V 2 bases short and J 7 bases short, with 12 bases between. This CDR3 is 13 amino acids long. As DNA, the CDR3 is TGTGCCAGCAGTTACCTGACTGCGGGGGAGCAGTACTTC. Translated: CASSYLTAGEQYF.

The chain combines TRBV5-1 with TRBJ1-2; 9 bases are shared with TRBD1. V gave up 3 bases and J gave up 5 bases; unmatched junction bases: 5. Germline CDR1 reads SGHRS; CDR2 reads YFSETQ. CDR3 length: 14 amino acids. The CDR3 nucleotides are TGCGCCAGCAGCTCTACAGGGGGCGGGTATGGCTACACCTTC. Translated: CASSSTGGGYGYTF. The full variable domain, in which reference TRBV5-1 and TRBJ1-2 provide the parts outside the CDR3, is KAGVTQTPRYLIKTRGQQVTLSCSPISGHRSVSWYQQTPGQGLQFLFEYFSETQRNKGNFPGRFSGRQFSNSRSEMNVSTLELGDSALYLCASSSTGGGYGYTFGSGTRLTVV.

The chain is built from TRBV6-5 and TRBJ2-1, with 10 bases matching TRBD1. The CDR3 runs 15 residues. Looked up from germline, CDR1 is MNHEY and CDR2 is SVGAGI. V was clipped by 6 bases and J by 6 bases; unmatched bases: 8. As DNA, the CDR3 is TGTGCCAGCAGGTCCGGGACAGGGGTTATCAATGAGCAGTTCTTC. This codes for CASRSGTGVINEQFF.

V and J are TRBV4-2 and TRBJ1-6; D possibly corresponds to TRBD1 (5 bases). The CDR3 covers 16 residues. Germline CDR1 and CDR2: LGHNA and YNFKEQ. The germline V and J ends were trimmed by 6 bases and 5 bases, with 17 bases remaining between them. This chain's CDR3 is CASSGERGINNSPLHF. Here the CDR3 DNA reads TGTGCCAGCAGTGGTGAAAGGGGAATCAATAATTCACCCCTCCACTTT.

This chain links TRBV15 with TRBJ1-3, with D possibly TRBD1 on 5 matching bases. CDR1 LNHNV and CDR2 YYDKDF come from the germline V gene (reference sequence). The CDR3 is made up of 17 amino acids. Trimming pared 0 bases from V and 4 bases from J, leaving 16 bases between. The CDR3 sequence: CATSREARGLGGNTIYF. CDR3 nucleotides: TGTGCCACCAGCAGAGAAGCCCGGGGCTTGGGGGGAAACACCATATATTTT.

CDR3 sequence reads: CASSEADSYEQYF. The DNA of the CDR3 is TGTGCCAGCAGCGAGGCCGATTCCTACGAGCAGTACTTC. The rearrangement links TRBV9 to TRBJ2-7; D not resolved. The CDR3 sequence is 13 residues long. The germline CDR1 and CDR2 sequences are SGDLS and YYNGEE. Trimming took off 3 bases at V and 1 base at J, with 8 bases between the two ends.

V and J are TRBV5-1 and TRBJ2-1, with TRBD1 matching 7 bases. This CDR3 region has 15 residues. Germline-derived CDR1 and CDR2 are SGHRS and YFSETQ. The junction had 8 bases not matched to a gene; V was cut back by 4 bases and J by 4 bases. CDR3 nucleotide sequence: TGCGCCAGCAGCCTATCAGGGGGTCCTTACAATGAGCAGTTCTTC. Its protein product is CASSLSGGPYNEQFF.

V is TRBV30 and J is TRBJ2-2; 7 nucleotides agree with TRBD2. The CDR3 runs to 16 residues. The J segment lost 3 bases and the V segment lost 3 bases, leaving 10 bases of the junction unmatched. Germline V gives CDR1 GTSNPN, CDR2 SVGIG (reference sequence). CDR3 region: CAWRLGGLADTGELFF. In nucleotides, the CDR3 is TGTGCCTGGAGGCTGGGTGGGCTAGCGGACACCGGGGAGCTGTTTTTT.

A word on this clone: One end of the junction is discordant with germline, which a read error may explain. The chain joins TRBV2 to TRBJ1-1, with unresolved D. CDR1 and CDR2 (germline): SNHLY, FYNNEI. The CDR3 runs 19 residues. Here the CDR3 DNA reads TGTGCCAGCAGCGAAGAGGGTTGGAGGCAGCCCCTAGGGAACACTGAAGCTTTCTTT. It encodes CASSEEGWRQPLGNTEAFF.

The chain joins TRBV5-1 to TRBJ2-2; TRBD2 might be the D (6 bases). Germline V gene lookup returns CDR1 SGHRS and CDR2 YFSETQ. The V end lost 4 bases, the J end lost 3 bases, and 13 bases lay between the germline ends. This CDR3 comprises 15 residues. CDR3 coding DNA: TGCGCCAGCAGCCTGCTCGGCGGGGACACCGGGGAGCTGTTTTTT. Translated: CASSLLGGDTGELFF.

This clone was picked up one time. The CDR3 loop is CASSQAQGGYGYTF. The CDR3 nucleotides read TGCGCCAGCAGCCAGGCCCAGGGCGGCTATGGCTACACCTTC. V and J are TRBV5-1 and TRBJ1-2, with a weak D call TRBD1 (5 bases). From germline, CDR1 is SGHRS and CDR2 YFSETQ. The CDR3 runs to 14 residues. The ends were cut back, 4 bases at V and 4 bases at J, with 14 bases in the middle.

The rearrangement joins TRBV11-2 to TRBJ1-2, with 7 bases aligning to TRBD1. The CDR3 consists of 15 residues. Germline V CDR1 and CDR2: SGHAT, FQNNGV. The trim removed 0 bases at V and 2 bases at J, leaving 3 bases unmatched. The CDR3 bases are TGTGCCAGCAGCTTAGATCCCAGGGGGAACTATGGCTACACCTTC. Residues: CASSLDPRGNYGYTF.